This entry lists 28 T cell receptor beta chains sequenced from one sample in a study of cytomegalovirus exposure and HLA in healthy donors. This PCR relied on a set of 60 Vbeta primers and 13 Jbeta primers. Assay used: immunoSEQ multiplex PCR; TCRdb lists only in-frame clones, some missing. The repertoire has 130,000 or so clones, around 80% of them found once; the top ten carry roughly 5.5%. Sequencing was carried out using PBMCs. The receptors were gathered from a man aged 30 to 45 in good health and CMV-seronegative.

The V call is TRBV28, the J call TRBJ2-2, with D hard to call. The CDR3 contains 13 residues. Between the trimmed V and J ends, which lost 5 bases and 5 bases, there was a span of 9 bases. CDR1 MDHEN and CDR2 SYDVKM come from the germline V gene. Here the CDR3 reads CASSALETGELFF. Written as DNA, the CDR3 is TGTGCCAGCAGTGCATTGGAGACCGGGGAGCTGTTTTTT.

The rearrangement joins TRBV30 to TRBJ2-7, with no clear D. The ends were cut back, 3 bases at V and 4 bases at J, with 10 bases in the middle. The CDR3 contains 12 residues. Germline V CDR1 and CDR2: GTSNPN, SVGIG (reference sequence). CDR3 loop: CAWRTSPYEQYF. The CDR3 DNA is TGTGCCTGGAGGACTTCCCCATACGAGCAGTACTTC. Using reference TRBV30 and TRBJ2-7 for the parts outside the CDR3, the full variable domain is SQTIHQWPATLVQPVGSPLSLECTVEGTSNPNLYWYRQAAGRGLQLLFYSVGIGQISSEVPQNLSASRPQDRQFILSSKKLLLSDSGFYLCAWRTSPYEQYFGPGTRLTVT.

V gene TRBV7-9 combines with J gene TRBJ2-5; D perhaps matches TRBD1 (6 bases). The CDR3 spans 15 residues. The germline V and J ends were trimmed by 5 bases and 5 bases, with 18 bases remaining between them. CDR1 and CDR2 (germline): SEHNR, FQNEAQ (reference sequence). CDR3 region: CASSPDSSSGETQYF. The CDR3, as DNA: TGTGCCAGCAGCCCGGACAGCTCCTCCGGGGAGACCCAGTACTTC.

A few counts support this clone. The chain combines TRBV2 with TRBJ2-7, with D possibly TRBD2 on 6 matching bases. The V end was cut by 5 bases, the J end by 0 bases, with 11 bases between. The CDR3 covers 14 residues. Germline CDR1 SNHLY, CDR2 FYNNEI. CDR3 in DNA: TGTGCCAGCAGTCGCCCTAGCGACTCCTACGAGCAGTACTTC. It yields the protein CASSRPSDSYEQYF.

This rearrangement joins TRBV6-1 to TRBJ2-3; perhaps TRBD2 as D (5 bases). V was cut by 7 bases and J by 10 bases, with 21 bases left in between. Germline V lookup: CDR1 MNHNS, CDR2 SASEGT. This CDR3 contains 14 residues. CDR3 loop: CASMQWSGVSAQYF. The CDR3 region has the DNA TGTGCCAGCATGCAGTGGTCCGGGGTCTCTGCGCAGTATTTT.

The chain recombines TRBV5-5 with TRBJ2-7, with 7 bases identical to TRBD2. The V gene end was trimmed by 5 bases and the J gene end by 7 bases; junction bases not matched to a gene: 6. Per the germline V gene, CDR1 is SGHKS and CDR2 is YYEKEE (reference sequence). The CDR3 is 12 amino acids. In nucleotides, the CDR3 is TGTGCCAGCAGGACGTACGGGGGGGAGCAGTACTTC. Translating gives CASRTYGGEQYF.

The chain uses TRBV5-1 and TRBJ2-2; D remains unclear. The V gene's germline CDR1 is SGHRS and CDR2 YFSETQ. Trimming cost V 3 bases and J 1 base, with 7 bases left between them. This CDR3 is 14 amino acids long. CDR3 nucleotides: TGCGCCAGCAGCTCTGGAGTGAACACCGGGGAGCTGTTTTTT. Its translation: CASSSGVNTGELFF.

The rearrangement joins TRBV4-3 to TRBJ2-1; TRBD2 aligns across 10 bases. Looked up from germline, CDR1 is LGHNA and CDR2 is YSLEER. CDR3 length equals 18 residues. V lost 4 bases and J lost 2; bases outside the gene matches: 11. DNA of the CDR3: TGCGCCAGCAGCCGCCTGCTAGCGGGGGAACGGCCCTACAATGAGCAGTTCTTC. Translated, it gives CASSRLLAGERPYNEQFF.

The chain carries TRBV7-2 and TRBJ2-7; 9 nucleotides align to TRBD2. This CDR3 has 14 residues. With 6 bases clipped from V and 2 bases from J, the junction kept 5 bases outside the gene matches. The germline CDR1 and CDR2 sequences are SGHTA and FQGNSA. The CDR3 loop is CASSASGGPYEQYF. CDR3 nucleotide sequence: TGTGCCAGCAGTGCAAGCGGGGGGCCCTACGAGCAGTACTTC.

The chain joins TRBV19 to TRBJ2-1, with 10 bases matching TRBD2. The V gene's germline CDR1 is LNHDA and CDR2 SQIVND (reference sequence). The CDR3 consists of 15 residues. V gave up 3 bases and J gave up 8 bases; unmatched junction bases: 7. The CDR3 here is CASSIGSGGADEQFF. The CDR3 nucleotides are TGTGCCAGTAGTATCGGAAGCGGGGGGGCCGATGAGCAGTTCTTC.

This clone turned up a few times. The V gene is TRBV28, the J gene TRBJ2-6, with a tentative D call TRBD1 (6 bases). The CDR3 spans 15 residues. Looked up from germline, CDR1 is MDHEN and CDR2 is SYDVKM. V lost 7 bases, J lost 4 bases, and 14 bases lay in between. CDR3 sequence reads: CASKIRGPGANVLTF. In DNA, the CDR3 is TGTGCCAGCAAGATCAGGGGTCCCGGGGCCAACGTCCTGACTTTC.

The chain joins TRBV14 to TRBJ1-1, with 10 nucleotides matching TRBD1. The CDR3 contains 16 residues. After removal of 2 bases from V and 4 bases from J, the junction contained 7 bases not matched to a gene. CDR1 SGHDN and CDR2 FVKESK come from the germline V gene. The DNA for the CDR3 is TGTGCCAGCAGCCAAATCAGGGGACAGGGGACCACTGAAGCTTTCTTT. Its protein is CASSQIRGQGTTEAFF. Full variable domain (remainder filled in from reference TRBV14 and TRBJ1-1): EAGVTQFPSHSVIEKGQTVTLRCDPISGHDNLYWYRRVMGKEIKFLLHFVKESKQDESGMPNNRFLAERTGGTYSTLKVQPAELEDSGVYFCASSQIRGQGTTEAFFGQGTRLTVV.

This clone was counted a few times. The rearrangement uses TRBV6-1 and TRBJ1-3, with a tentative D call TRBD1 (5 bases). This CDR3 region has 15 residues. V lost 1 base and J 4 bases, leaving 11 bases between the germline ends. The germline CDR1 and CDR2 sequences are MNHNS and SASEGT. The DNA for the CDR3 is TGTGCCAGCAGTGAAGGACCGGGGGGAGGAAACACCATATATTTT. It is translated as CASSEGPGGGNTIYF.

The chain combines TRBV28 with TRBJ1-2, with D unclear. From germline, CDR1 is MDHEN and CDR2 SYDVKM. Trimming removed 5 bases at V and 8 bases at J, with 27 bases between. CDR3 length equals 17 residues. The CDR3 sequence: CASSASWVGDLLGGYTF. The CDR3 DNA reads TGTGCCAGCAGTGCCTCATGGGTCGGGGATCTATTGGGGGGCTACACCTTC.

V and J are TRBV13 and TRBJ1-1; 7 bases map to TRBD1. The CDR3 consists of 15 residues. The J segment lost 4 bases and the V segment lost 4 bases, leaving 9 bases of the junction unmatched. Germline V gives CDR1 PRHDT, CDR2 FYEKMQ (reference sequence). CDR3 region: CASSYRTGGGTEAFF. CDR3 bases: TGTGCCAGCAGCTATAGGACAGGCGGCGGCACTGAAGCTTTCTTT. Together with reference TRBV13 and TRBJ1-1, the CDR3 gives the full variable domain: AAGVIQSPRHLIKEKRETATLKCYPIPRHDTVYWYQQGPGQDPQFLISFYEKMQSDKGSIPDRFSAQQFSDYHSELNMSSLELGDSALYFCASSYRTGGGTEAFFGQGTRLTVV.

This chain uses TRBV6-6 with TRBJ1-3; maybe TRBD1 (5 bases). Germline CDR1 and CDR2: MNHNY and SVGAGI (reference sequence). V shed 7 bases and J shed 4 bases, with 14 bases lying between them. The CDR3 length is 14 residues. CDR3 loop: CASTPTQEGNTIYF. CDR3 in DNA: TGTGCCAGCACCCCCACACAGGAGGGAAACACCATATATTTT.

The CDR3, as DNA: TGCGCCAGCAGTGAGTCGAGGGCGGGAGGGGACTTAGACAATGAGCAGTTCTTC. Translated: CASSESRAGGDLDNEQFF. The chain couples TRBV10-1 to TRBJ2-1; TRBD2 aligns across 9 bases. Germline V gene sequence: CDR1 WNHNN, CDR2 SYGVQD (reference sequence). This CDR3 is 18 amino acids long. Trimming cost V 0 bases and J 5 bases; bases outside gene matches: 11.

As DNA, the CDR3 is TGTGCCAGCAGCGGAAGCACAGGGGAAGGCTACGGCTACACCTTC. The encoded protein is CASSGSTGEGYGYTF. This chain uses TRBV28 with TRBJ1-2; TRBD1 matches at 7 bases. The CDR3 loop spans 15 amino acids. From germline, CDR1 is MDHEN and CDR2 SYDVKM. V shed 6 bases, J shed 8 bases, and the junction held 15 bases outside the gene matches.

The CDR3 spells CASSPTGGREGDDTQYF. CDR3 DNA sequence: TGTGCCAGCAGCCCCACCGGCGGGCGGGAGGGAGACGATACGCAGTATTTT. This chain uses TRBV13 with TRBJ2-3; 9 bases match TRBD2. V was pared by 5 bases and J by 6 bases, with 15 bases of the junction left unmatched. CDR3 length: 17 residues. Germline V gene sequence: CDR1 PRHDT, CDR2 FYEKMQ (reference sequence).

The chain carries TRBV9 and TRBJ1-4, with a possible D match to TRBD1 (6 bases). CDR1 and CDR2 from the germline V gene are SGDLS and YYNGEE. The CDR3 sequence is 15 residues long. V was cut by 4 bases and J by 7 bases, with 17 bases left in between. CDR3 amino acids: CASSPSGQGGEKLFF. The CDR3 nucleotides read TGTGCCAGCAGCCCTTCGGGACAAGGTGGTGAAAAACTGTTTTTT.

The chain is built from TRBV7-6 and TRBJ2-7, with a weak D call TRBD2 (6 bases). This CDR3 is 12 amino acids long. Trimming took 5 bases from V and 5 from J, leaving 10 bases between them. Germline-derived CDR1 and CDR2 are SGHVS and FNYEAQ. The CDR3 spells CASSPGLNEQYF. CDR3 nucleotide sequence: TGTGCCAGCAGCCCGGGACTGAACGAGCAGTACTTC.

The chain uses TRBV4-1 and TRBJ2-2; D is uncertain. The CDR3 has 15 amino acids. Germline V lookup: CDR1 MGHRA, CDR2 YSYEKL. The V end lost 4 bases, the J end lost 4 bases, and 13 bases lay between the germline ends. The DNA for the CDR3 is TGCGCCAGCAGCCCATCCACCGCTAGCACCGGGGAGCTGTTTTTT. Protein: CASSPSTASTGELFF.

The rearrangement joins TRBV5-1 to TRBJ2-2; 12 nucleotides match TRBD1. CDR3 size: 15 residues. Germline trimming cut 4 bases from V and 6 bases from J; bases unmatched to any gene: 4. CDR1 and CDR2 (germline): SGHRS, YFSETQ. CDR3 sequence reads: CASSGRDRGPGELFF. DNA for the CDR3: TGCGCCAGCAGCGGCCGGGACAGGGGGCCCGGGGAGCTGTTTTTT.

This clone was found a few times. The gene calls are TRBV7-2 and TRBJ2-3, with 9 bases fitting TRBD1. This CDR3 comprises 16 residues. Germline assignment: CDR1 SGHTA and CDR2 FQGNSA. The trim removed 4 bases at V and 7 bases at J, leaving 12 bases unmatched. The CDR3 is CASSSIPGQGWYTQYF. CDR3 nucleotide sequence: TGTGCCAGCAGCTCCATTCCGGGACAGGGATGGTATACGCAGTATTTT.

The chain joins TRBV11-3 to TRBJ2-1; no definite D call. Germline V lookup: CDR1 SGHNT, CDR2 YENEEA. This CDR3 comprises 14 residues. The ends were cut back, 2 bases at V and 5 bases at J, with 10 bases in the middle. The DNA for the CDR3 is TGTGCCAGCAGCTTATATTCCGCGGACAATGAGCAGTTCTTC. Its protein is CASSLYSADNEQFF. Full variable domain (outside the CDR3, taken from reference TRBV11-3 and TRBJ2-1): EAGVVQSPRYKIIEKKQPVAFWCNPISGHNTLYWYLQNLGQGPELLIRYENEEAVDDSQLPKDRFSAERLKGVDSTLKIQPAELGDSAVYLCASSLYSADNEQFFGPGTRLTVL.

The chain uses TRBV7-9 and TRBJ1-4; D gene unclear. Germline CDR1 is SEHNR and CDR2 is FQNEAQ (reference sequence). Trimming took 3 bases from V and 5 from J, leaving 13 bases between them. This CDR3 comprises 15 residues. This chain's CDR3 is CASSLIGLTNEKLFF. The CDR3 bases are TGTGCCAGCAGCTTGATCGGACTTACGAATGAAAAACTGTTTTTT.

V is TRBV9 and J is TRBJ2-3, with a weak D call TRBD2 (6 bases). V shed 4 bases and J shed 5 bases, with 17 bases lying between them. Germline assignment: CDR1 SGDLS and CDR2 YYNGEE. CDR3 size: 15 residues. The CDR3 spells CASSTTRGVGDTQYF. DNA of the CDR3: TGTGCCAGCAGCACCACACGCGGGGTTGGAGATACGCAGTATTTT.

Here the CDR3 reads CASSQGPYEQYF. CDR3 sequence (DNA): TGTGCCAGCAGCCAAGGGCCCTACGAGCAGTACTTC. This rearrangement joins TRBV14 to TRBJ2-7; no clear D gene. CDR1 and CDR2 (germline): SGHDN, FVKESK. V gave up 1 base and J gave up 2 bases, with 3 bases separating them. There are 12 residues in the CDR3.